This TCR beta chain emerged from a study of shared clonotypes between healthy human individuals. Study observations and caveats: Donor clonotype sharing was expected to depend on sequencing depth.

On this clone itself: As yet, its antigen is unknown.

The ends lost 5 bases at V and 7 bases at J; junction bases unmatched: 12. CDR3 length: 15 amino acids. The germline V gene has CDR1 SGHTA and CDR2 FQGNSA. At deep level, the assay was performed. Here immunoSEQ multiplex PCR was the method, and the copy in TCRdb shows in-frame clones only, minus some. The data hold around 2.5 million clones, with roughly 93% observed a single time. The chain employs TRBV7-2 and TRBJ1-1; 8 nucleotides match TRBD1. What was sequenced was naive CD4+ T cells from PBMCs. Subset: CD45RA+ positively selected. The TCR comes from a man between 18 and 29 years old in good health. Some clones in this sample may be carry-over from other donors' samples. This CDR3 is CASSANRGATFEAFF. DNA for the CDR3: TGTGCCAGCAGCGCAAACAGGGGGGCCACCTTTGAAGCTTTCTTT.